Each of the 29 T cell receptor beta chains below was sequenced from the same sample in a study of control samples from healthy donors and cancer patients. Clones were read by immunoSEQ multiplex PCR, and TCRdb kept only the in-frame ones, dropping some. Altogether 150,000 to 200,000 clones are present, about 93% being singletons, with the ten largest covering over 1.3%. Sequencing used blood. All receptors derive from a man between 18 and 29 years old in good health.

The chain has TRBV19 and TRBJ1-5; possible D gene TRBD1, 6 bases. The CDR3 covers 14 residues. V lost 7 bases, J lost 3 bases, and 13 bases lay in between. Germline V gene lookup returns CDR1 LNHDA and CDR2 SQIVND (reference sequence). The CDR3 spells CASKGNRDNQPQHF. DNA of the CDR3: TGTGCCAGTAAGGGAAACAGGGACAATCAGCCCCAGCATTTT.

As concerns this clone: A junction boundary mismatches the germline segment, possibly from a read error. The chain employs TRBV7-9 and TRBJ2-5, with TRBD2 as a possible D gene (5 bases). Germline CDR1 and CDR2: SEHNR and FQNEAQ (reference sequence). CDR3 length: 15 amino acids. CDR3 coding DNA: TGTGCCAGCAGTTTCCCGGGAAATTTACAAGCGACCCAGTACTTC. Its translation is CASSFPGNLQATQYF.

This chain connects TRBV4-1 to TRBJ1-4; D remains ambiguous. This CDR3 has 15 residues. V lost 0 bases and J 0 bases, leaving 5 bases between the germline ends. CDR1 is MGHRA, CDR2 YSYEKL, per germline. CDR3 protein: CASSQDRSTNEKLFF. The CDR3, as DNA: TGCGCCAGCAGCCAAGACAGATCAACTAATGAAAAACTGTTTTTT.

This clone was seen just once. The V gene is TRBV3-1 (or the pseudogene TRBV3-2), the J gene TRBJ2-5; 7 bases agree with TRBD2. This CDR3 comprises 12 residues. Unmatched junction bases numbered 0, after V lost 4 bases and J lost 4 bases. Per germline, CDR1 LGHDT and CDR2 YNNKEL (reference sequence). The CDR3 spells CASSPGGETQYF. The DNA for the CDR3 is TGTGCCAGCAGCCCGGGGGGAGAGACCCAGTACTTC.

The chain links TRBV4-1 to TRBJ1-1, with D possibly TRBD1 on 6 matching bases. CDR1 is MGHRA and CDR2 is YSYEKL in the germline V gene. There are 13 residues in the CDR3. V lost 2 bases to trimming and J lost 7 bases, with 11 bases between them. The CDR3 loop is CASSQTGSFEAFF. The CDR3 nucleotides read TGCGCCAGCAGCCAAACAGGGAGTTTTGAAGCTTTCTTT.

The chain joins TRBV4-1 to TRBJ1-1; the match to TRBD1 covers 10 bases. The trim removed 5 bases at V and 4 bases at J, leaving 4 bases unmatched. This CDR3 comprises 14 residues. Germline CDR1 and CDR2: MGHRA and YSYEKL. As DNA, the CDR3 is TGCGCCAGCAGCAAGGGACAGGGGAGCACTGAAGCTTTCTTT. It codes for CASSKGQGSTEAFF.

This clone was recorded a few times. CDR3 DNA sequence: TGTGCCAGCAGTTTAACTGGAATATATGGCTACACCTTC. Amino acid sequence: CASSLTGIYGYTF. The gene calls are TRBV28 and TRBJ1-2; D is undetermined. CDR1 is MDHEN, CDR2 SYDVKM, per germline. V was pared by 2 bases and J by 5 bases, with 9 bases between. The CDR3 spans 13 residues.

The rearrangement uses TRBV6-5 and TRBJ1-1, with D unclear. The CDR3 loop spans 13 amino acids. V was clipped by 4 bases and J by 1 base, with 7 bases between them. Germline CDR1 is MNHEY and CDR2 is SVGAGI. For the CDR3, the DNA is TGTGCCAGCAGTTTCTACAGGAACACTGAAGCTTTCTTT. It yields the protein CASSFYRNTEAFF.

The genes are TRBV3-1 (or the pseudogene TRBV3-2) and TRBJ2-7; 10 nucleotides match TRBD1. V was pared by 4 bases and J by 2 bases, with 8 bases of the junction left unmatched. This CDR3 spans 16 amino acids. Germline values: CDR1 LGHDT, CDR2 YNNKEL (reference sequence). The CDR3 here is CASSPVWDRGTYEQYF. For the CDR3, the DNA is TGTGCCAGCAGCCCCGTCTGGGACAGGGGCACCTACGAGCAGTACTTC.

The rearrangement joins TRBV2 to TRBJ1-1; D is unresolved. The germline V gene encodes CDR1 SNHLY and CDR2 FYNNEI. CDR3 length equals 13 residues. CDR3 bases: TGTGCTACGCAGTGGATTCTGAACACTGAAGCTTTCTTT. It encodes CATQWILNTEAFF.

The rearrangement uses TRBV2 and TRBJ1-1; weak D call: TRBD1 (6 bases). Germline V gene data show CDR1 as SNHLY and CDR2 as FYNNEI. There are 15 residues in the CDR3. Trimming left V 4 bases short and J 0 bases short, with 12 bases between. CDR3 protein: CASSVSGAMNTEAFF. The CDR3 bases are TGTGCCAGCAGTGTGTCAGGGGCCATGAACACTGAAGCTTTCTTT.

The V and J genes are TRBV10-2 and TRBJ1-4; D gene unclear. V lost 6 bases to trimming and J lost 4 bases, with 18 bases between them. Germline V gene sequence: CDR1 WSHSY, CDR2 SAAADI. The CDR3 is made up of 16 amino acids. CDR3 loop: CASSPQGNGINEKLFF. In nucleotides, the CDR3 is TGCGCCAGCAGCCCACAAGGCAATGGGATTAATGAAAAACTGTTTTTT.

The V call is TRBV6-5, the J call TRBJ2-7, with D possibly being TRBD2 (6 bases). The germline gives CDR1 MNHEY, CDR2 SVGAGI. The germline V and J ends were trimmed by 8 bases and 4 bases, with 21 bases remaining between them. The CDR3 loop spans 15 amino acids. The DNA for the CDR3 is TGTGCCAGCTTACCCGGTAGTAGCGGAGCATACGAGCAGTACTTC. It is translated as CASLPGSSGAYEQYF.

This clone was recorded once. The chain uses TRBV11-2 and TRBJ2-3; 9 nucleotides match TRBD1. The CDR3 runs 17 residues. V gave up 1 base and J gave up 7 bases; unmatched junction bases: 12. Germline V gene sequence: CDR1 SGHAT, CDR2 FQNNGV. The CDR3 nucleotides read TGTGCCAGCAGCTTAGTAGTAACAGGGGGCGTAACAAATACGCAGTATTTT. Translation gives CASSLVVTGGVTNTQYF.

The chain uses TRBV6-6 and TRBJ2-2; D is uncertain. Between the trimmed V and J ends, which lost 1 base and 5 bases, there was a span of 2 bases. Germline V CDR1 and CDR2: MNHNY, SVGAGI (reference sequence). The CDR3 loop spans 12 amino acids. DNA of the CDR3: TGTGCCAGCAGTTACTTAACCGGGGAGCTGTTTTTT. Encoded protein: CASSYLTGELFF.

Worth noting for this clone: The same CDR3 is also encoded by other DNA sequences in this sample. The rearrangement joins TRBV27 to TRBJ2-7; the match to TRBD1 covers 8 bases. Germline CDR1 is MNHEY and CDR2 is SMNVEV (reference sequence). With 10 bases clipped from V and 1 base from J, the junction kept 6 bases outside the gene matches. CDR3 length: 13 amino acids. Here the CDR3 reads CATRDRRSYEQYF. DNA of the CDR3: TGTGCCACCAGGGACAGGCGATCCTACGAGCAGTACTTC.

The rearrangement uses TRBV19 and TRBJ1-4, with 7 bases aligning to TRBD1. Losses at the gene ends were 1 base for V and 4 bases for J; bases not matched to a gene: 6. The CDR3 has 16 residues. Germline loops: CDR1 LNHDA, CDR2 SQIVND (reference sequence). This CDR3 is CASSIGSGQLNEKLFF. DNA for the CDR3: TGTGCCAGTAGTATAGGCTCGGGACAGCTTAATGAAAAACTGTTTTTT. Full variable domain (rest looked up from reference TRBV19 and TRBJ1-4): DGGITQSPKYLFRKEGQNVTLSCEQNLNHDAMYWYRQDPGQGLRLIYYSQIVNDFQKGDIAEGYSVSREKKESFPLTVTSAQKNPTAFYLCASSIGSGQLNEKLFFGSGTQLSVL.

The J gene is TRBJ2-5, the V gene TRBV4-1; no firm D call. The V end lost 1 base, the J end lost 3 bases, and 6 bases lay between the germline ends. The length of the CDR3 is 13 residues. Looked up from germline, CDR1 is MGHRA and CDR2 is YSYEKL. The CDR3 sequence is CASSQVREETQYF. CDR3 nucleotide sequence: TGCGCCAGCAGCCAAGTCCGGGAAGAGACCCAGTACTTC.

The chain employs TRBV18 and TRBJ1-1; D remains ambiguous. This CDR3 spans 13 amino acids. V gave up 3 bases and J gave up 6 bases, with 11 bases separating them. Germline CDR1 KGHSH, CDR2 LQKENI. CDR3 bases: TGTGCCAGCTCACCCGAAATGGGAGCTGAAGCTTTCTTT. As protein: CASSPEMGAEAFF.

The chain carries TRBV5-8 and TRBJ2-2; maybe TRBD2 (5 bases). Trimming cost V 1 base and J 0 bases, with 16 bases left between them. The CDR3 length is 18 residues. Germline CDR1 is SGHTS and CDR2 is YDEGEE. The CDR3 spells CASSLSPDSVANTGELFF. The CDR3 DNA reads TGTGCCAGCAGCTTGTCTCCGGACTCTGTCGCGAACACCGGGGAGCTGTTTTTT.

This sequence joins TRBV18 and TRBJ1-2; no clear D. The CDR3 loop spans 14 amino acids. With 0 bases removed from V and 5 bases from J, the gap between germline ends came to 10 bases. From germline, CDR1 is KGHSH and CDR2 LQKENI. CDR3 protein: CASSPPILEYGYTF. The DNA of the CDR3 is TGTGCCAGCTCACCACCGATTCTGGAATATGGCTACACCTTC.

The CDR3 sequence is CASSQGGLGSSKLFF. CDR3 sequence (DNA): TGTGCCAGCAGCCAAGGAGGCCTAGGGAGCTCAAAACTGTTTTTT. The chain is built from TRBV3-1 (or the pseudogene TRBV3-2) and TRBJ1-4; D is ambiguous. This CDR3 is 15 amino acids long. V lost 1 base and J 10 bases, leaving 16 bases between the germline ends. Germline-derived CDR1 and CDR2 are LGHDT and YNNKEL (reference sequence).

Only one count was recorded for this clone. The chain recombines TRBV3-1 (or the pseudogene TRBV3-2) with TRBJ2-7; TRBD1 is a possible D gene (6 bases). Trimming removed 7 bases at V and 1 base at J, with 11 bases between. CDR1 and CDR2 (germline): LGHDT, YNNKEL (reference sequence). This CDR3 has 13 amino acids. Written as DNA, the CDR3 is TGTGCCAGCACCTCGACAGGATCCTACGAGCAGTACTTC. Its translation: CASTSTGSYEQYF.

The CDR3 DNA is TGTGCCAGCAGAGGGGGGGGTCCTTTCACTGAAGCTTTCTTT. It specifies CASRGGGPFTEAFF. The rearrangement joins TRBV6-6 to TRBJ1-1; D may be TRBD1 (6 bases). The CDR3 loop spans 14 amino acids. CDR1 MNHNY and CDR2 SVGAGI come from the germline V gene (reference sequence). V gave up 6 bases and J gave up 4 bases, with 15 bases separating them.

As DNA, the CDR3 is TGTGCCAGTAGTGACAGGGCCGAAGCTTTCTTT. The encoded protein is CASSDRAEAFF. This sequence joins TRBV19 and TRBJ1-1, with 7 bases matching TRBD1. The V gene's germline CDR1 is LNHDA and CDR2 SQIVND (reference sequence). The J segment lost 8 bases and the V segment lost 5 bases, leaving 2 bases of the junction unmatched. The CDR3 totals 11 residues.

The CDR3 is CAIRKTGGIDTIYF. The DNA for the CDR3 is TGTGCCATCAGGAAGACAGGGGGCATTGACACCATATATTTT. This chain joins TRBV10-3 and TRBJ1-3, with 10 bases identical to TRBD1. CDR3 length equals 14 residues. Germline loops: CDR1 ENHRY, CDR2 SYGVKD. With 6 bases clipped from V and 8 bases from J, the junction kept 7 bases outside the gene matches.

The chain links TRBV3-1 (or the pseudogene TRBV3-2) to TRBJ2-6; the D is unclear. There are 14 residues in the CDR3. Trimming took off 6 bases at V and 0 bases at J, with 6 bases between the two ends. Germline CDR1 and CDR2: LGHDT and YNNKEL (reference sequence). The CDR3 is CASRQFSGANVLTF. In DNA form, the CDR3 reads TGTGCCAGCAGGCAGTTCTCTGGGGCCAACGTCCTGACTTTC.

Written as DNA, the CDR3 is TGTGCCAGCAGTGAAAACAGGGATTTTGAGCAGTTCTTC. This gives the protein CASSENRDFEQFF. The chain couples TRBV6-1 to TRBJ2-1; tentatively, D is TRBD1 (6 bases). The CDR3 extends over 13 amino acids. The germline CDR1 and CDR2 sequences are MNHNS and SASEGT. The ends were cut back, 2 bases at V and 9 bases at J, with 11 bases in the middle.

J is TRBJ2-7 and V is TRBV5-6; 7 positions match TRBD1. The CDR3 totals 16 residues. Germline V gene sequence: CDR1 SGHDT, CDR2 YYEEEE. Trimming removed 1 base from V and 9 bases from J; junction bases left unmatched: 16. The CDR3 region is CASSLYRDSTTNGQYF. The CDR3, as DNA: TGTGCCAGCAGCTTGTACCGGGACAGTACTACGAATGGGCAGTACTTC.